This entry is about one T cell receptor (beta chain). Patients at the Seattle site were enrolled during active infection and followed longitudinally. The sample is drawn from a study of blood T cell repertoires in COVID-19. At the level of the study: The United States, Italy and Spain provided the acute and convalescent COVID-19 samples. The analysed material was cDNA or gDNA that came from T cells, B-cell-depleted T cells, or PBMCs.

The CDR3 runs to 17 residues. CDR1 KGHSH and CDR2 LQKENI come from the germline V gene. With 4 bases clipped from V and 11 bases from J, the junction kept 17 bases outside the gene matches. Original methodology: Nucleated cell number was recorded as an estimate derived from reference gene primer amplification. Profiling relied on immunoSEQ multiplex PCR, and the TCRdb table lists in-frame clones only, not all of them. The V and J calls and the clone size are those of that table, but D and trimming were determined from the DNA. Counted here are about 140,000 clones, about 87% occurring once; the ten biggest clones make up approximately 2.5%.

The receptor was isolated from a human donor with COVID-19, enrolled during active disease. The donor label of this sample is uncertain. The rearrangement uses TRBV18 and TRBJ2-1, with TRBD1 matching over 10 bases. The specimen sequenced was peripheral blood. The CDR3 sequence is CASSRNLGDRGQGKQFF. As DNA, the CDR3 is TGTGCCAGCTCACGGAACCTCGGAGACAGGGGGCAGGGAAAGCAGTTCTTC.